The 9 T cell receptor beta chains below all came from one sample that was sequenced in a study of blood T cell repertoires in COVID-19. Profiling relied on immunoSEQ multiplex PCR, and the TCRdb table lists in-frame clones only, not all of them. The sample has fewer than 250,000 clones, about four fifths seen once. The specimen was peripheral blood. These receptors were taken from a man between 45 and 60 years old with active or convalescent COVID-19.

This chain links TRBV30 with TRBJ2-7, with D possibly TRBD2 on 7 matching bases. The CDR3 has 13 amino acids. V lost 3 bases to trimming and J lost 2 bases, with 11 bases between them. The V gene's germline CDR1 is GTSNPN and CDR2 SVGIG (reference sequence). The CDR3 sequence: CAWRGGATYEQYF. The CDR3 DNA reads TGTGCCTGGAGAGGGGGGGCCACCTACGAGCAGTACTTC.

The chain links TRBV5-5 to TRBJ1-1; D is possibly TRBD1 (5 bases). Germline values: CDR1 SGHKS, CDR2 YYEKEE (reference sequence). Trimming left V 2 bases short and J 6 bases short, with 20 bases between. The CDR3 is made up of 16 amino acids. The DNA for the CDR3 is TGTGCCAGCAGCTTCGGGGGTGTTTATTTGGGAGCTGAAGCTTTCTTT. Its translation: CASSFGGVYLGAEAFF.

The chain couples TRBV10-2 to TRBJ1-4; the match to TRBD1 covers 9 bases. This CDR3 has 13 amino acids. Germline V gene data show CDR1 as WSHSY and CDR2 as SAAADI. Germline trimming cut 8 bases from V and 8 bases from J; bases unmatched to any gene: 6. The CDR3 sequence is CASGDRDEEKLFF. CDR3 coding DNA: TGCGCCAGCGGGGACAGGGATGAGGAAAAACTGTTTTTT.

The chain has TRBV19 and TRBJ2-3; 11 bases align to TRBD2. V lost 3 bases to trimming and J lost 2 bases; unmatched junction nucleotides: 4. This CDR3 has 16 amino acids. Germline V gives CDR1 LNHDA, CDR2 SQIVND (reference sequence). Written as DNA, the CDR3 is TGTGCCAGTAGTATCCCACTAGCGGGAGACACAGATACGCAGTATTTT. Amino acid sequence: CASSIPLAGDTDTQYF.

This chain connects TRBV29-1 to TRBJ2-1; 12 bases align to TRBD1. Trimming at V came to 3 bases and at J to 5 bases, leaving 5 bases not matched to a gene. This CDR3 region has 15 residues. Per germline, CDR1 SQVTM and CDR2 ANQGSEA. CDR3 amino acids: CSVDGTGGLNNEQFF. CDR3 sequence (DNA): TGCAGCGTTGATGGGACAGGGGGCCTAAACAATGAGCAGTTCTTC.

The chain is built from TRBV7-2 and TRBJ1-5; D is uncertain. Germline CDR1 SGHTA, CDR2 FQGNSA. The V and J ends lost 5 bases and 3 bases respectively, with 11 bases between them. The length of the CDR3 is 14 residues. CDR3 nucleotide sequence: TGTGCCAGCAGCCAGGACGGGGTCAATCAGCCCCAGCATTTT. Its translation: CASSQDGVNQPQHF.

CDR3 protein: CASWTGYTDTQYF. The CDR3 DNA reads TGCGCCAGCTGGACAGGGTACACAGATACGCAGTATTTT. The gene calls are TRBV5-1 and TRBJ2-3, with 8 bases aligning to TRBD1. V gave up 7 bases and J gave up 2 bases; unmatched junction bases: 3. Germline loops: CDR1 SGHRS, CDR2 YFSETQ. CDR3 size: 13 residues.

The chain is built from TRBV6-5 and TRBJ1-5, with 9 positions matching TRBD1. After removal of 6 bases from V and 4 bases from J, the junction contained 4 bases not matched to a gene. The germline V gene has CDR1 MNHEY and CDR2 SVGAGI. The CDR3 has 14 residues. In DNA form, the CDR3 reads TGTGCCAGCAGGGCCGGGACAGGGAATCAGCCCCAGCATTTT. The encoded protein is CASRAGTGNQPQHF.

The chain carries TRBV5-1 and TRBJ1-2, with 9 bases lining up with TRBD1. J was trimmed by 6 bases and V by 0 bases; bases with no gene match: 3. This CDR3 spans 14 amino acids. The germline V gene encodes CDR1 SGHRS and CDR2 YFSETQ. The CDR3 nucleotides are TGCGCCAGCAGCTTGGAGGGACAGGGTCATGGCTACACCTTC. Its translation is CASSLEGQGHGYTF.